The next 27 T cell receptor beta chains were all read from a single sample in a study of beta chain features in type 1 diabetes. The sequenced template was cDNA made from the entire isolated RNA. TCRdb keeps only in-frame clones here, not all; method: immunoSEQ multiplex PCR. This sample has roughly 250,000 clones, with 68% found just once. The material sequenced was naive CD4+ T cells from blood. Receptors originate from a man aged 25 to 40 in good health.

In this sample, this clone turned up a few times. The chain employs TRBV30 and TRBJ2-3, with 8 nucleotides matching TRBD2. Per germline, CDR1 GTSNPN and CDR2 SVGIG (reference sequence). The CDR3 totals 17 residues. J was trimmed by 4 bases and V by 2 bases; bases with no gene match: 14. The CDR3 sequence: CAWSRDSGMSGADTQYF. CDR3 DNA sequence: TGTGCCTGGAGTCGGGATAGCGGGATGAGTGGGGCAGATACGCAGTATTTT.

V and J are TRBV9 and TRBJ2-1; TRBD2 might be the D (5 bases). Deletions cut 4 bases from V and 4 bases from J, with 15 bases between. This CDR3 has 15 amino acids. Per germline, CDR1 SGDLS and CDR2 YYNGEE. The CDR3 region has the DNA TGTGCCAGCAGCTCCTGGACTTCCTCTTACAATGAGCAGTTCTTC. Encoded protein: CASSSWTSSYNEQFF.

V usage is TRBV30 and J usage is TRBJ2-1; no firm D call. Germline CDR1 GTSNPN, CDR2 SVGIG (reference sequence). The germline V and J ends were trimmed by 4 bases and 9 bases, with 7 bases remaining between them. The CDR3 loop spans 10 amino acids. CDR3 nucleotides: TGTGCCTGGACCGGGCGTGAGCAGTTCTTC. Amino acid sequence: CAWTGREQFF.

Concerning this clone itself: Additional DNA sequences in this sample encode the identical CDR3. V usage is TRBV10-3 and J usage is TRBJ2-3; D uncertain. The germline V gene encodes CDR1 ENHRY and CDR2 SYGVKD. V dropped 4 bases and J dropped 2 bases, with 4 bases sitting between them. The CDR3 is made up of 12 amino acids. The chain's CDR3 is CAISGDTDTQYF. In DNA form, the CDR3 reads TGTGCCATCAGTGGCGACACAGATACGCAGTATTTT.

The chain links TRBV7-9 to TRBJ2-1; 7 bases map to TRBD2. This CDR3 has 16 amino acids. Germline-derived CDR1 and CDR2 are SEHNR and FQNEAQ (reference sequence). The junction had 18 bases not matched to a gene; V was cut back by 6 bases and J by 10 bases. The CDR3 is CASSISSRLAGREQFF. Here the CDR3 DNA reads TGTGCCAGCAGTATTAGCTCCCGACTAGCCGGGCGCGAGCAGTTCTTC. Full variable domain (outside the CDR3, taken from reference TRBV7-9 and TRBJ2-1): DTGVSQNPRHKITKRGQNVTFRCDPISEHNRLYWYRQTLGQGPEFLTYFQNEAQLEKSRLLSDRFSAERPKGSFSTLEIQRTEQGDSAMYLCASSISSRLAGREQFFGPGTRLTVL.

This sequence joins TRBV29-1 and TRBJ2-5, with D unclear. The CDR3 is 13 residues long. The V and J ends lost 1 base and 1 base respectively, with 7 bases between them. The germline V gene encodes CDR1 SQVTM and CDR2 ANQGSEA. The chain's CDR3 is CSVEGPAQETQYF. The CDR3 bases are TGCAGCGTTGAAGGTCCGGCCCAAGAGACCCAGTACTTC. Based on the CDR3 plus reference TRBV29-1 and TRBJ2-5, the full variable domain is SAVISQKPSRDICQRGTSLTIQCQVDSQVTMMFWYRQQPGQSLTLIATANQGSEATYESGFVIDKFPISRPNLTFSTLTVSNMSPEDSSIYLCSVEGPAQETQYFGPGTRLLVL.

The V call is TRBV23-1, the J call TRBJ2-7; D call uncertain. TRBV23-1 carries the ORF label, with uncertain function. The CDR3 runs to 14 residues. V dropped 1 base and J dropped 3 bases, with 10 bases sitting between them. The CDR3 DNA follows: TGCGCCAGCAGTCAATTGGGATCAGGCTACGAGCAGTACTTC. Translated, it gives CASSQLGSGYEQYF.

The V gene is TRBV5-6, the J gene TRBJ2-6; D gene unclear. Germline values: CDR1 SGHDT, CDR2 YYEEEE. This CDR3 is built from 13 residues. V was trimmed by 2 bases and J by 6 bases, leaving 6 bases between them. CDR3 bases: TGTGCCAGCAGCTTCCGCCTGGCCAACGTCCTGACTTTC. Its protein is CASSFRLANVLTF.

The rearrangement joins TRBV9 to TRBJ2-3; D gene unclear. V was shortened by 2 bases and J by 1 base, with 8 bases between the two germline ends. Looked up from germline, CDR1 is SGDLS and CDR2 is YYNGEE. The CDR3 extends over 14 amino acids. CDR3 loop: CASSVGSGTDTQYF. The CDR3 nucleotides read TGTGCCAGCAGCGTTGGTAGTGGCACAGATACGCAGTATTTT. The complete variable domain, with remaining parts taken from reference TRBV9 and TRBJ2-3, reads DSGVTQTPKHLITATGQRVTLRCSPRSGDLSVYWYQQSLDQGLQFLIQYYNGEERAKGNILERFSAQQFPDLHSELNLSSLELGDSALYFCASSVGSGTDTQYFGPGTRLTVL.

J is TRBJ2-2 and V is TRBV7-8, with 8 bases that match TRBD2. Germline CDR1 reads SGHVS; CDR2 reads FQNEAQ. Germline trimming cut 6 bases from V and 5 bases from J; bases unmatched to any gene: 8. CDR3 length equals 15 residues. The CDR3 coding sequence is TGTGCCAGCAGTCATCCCCGGGGGGGAACCGGGGAGCTGTTTTTT. Encoded protein: CASSHPRGGTGELFF.

The V gene is TRBV12-5, the J gene TRBJ2-3; no definite D call. Trimming took 6 bases from V and 0 from J, leaving 13 bases between them. CDR1 LGHNT and CDR2 FRNRAP come from the germline V gene. The CDR3 extends over 15 amino acids. CDR3 nucleotides: TGTGCTAGTGGCCGGATTGCAGCTAGCACAGATACGCAGTATTTT. Amino acids: CASGRIAASTDTQYF.

The CDR3 DNA is TGTGCCAGCAGTTATGAGGCCAACGTCCTGACTTTC. Translation gives CASSYEANVLTF. This rearrangement joins TRBV6-6 to TRBJ2-6; D is uncertain. Per the germline V gene, CDR1 is MNHNY and CDR2 is SVGAGI (reference sequence). The CDR3 length is 12 residues. Trimming left V 3 bases short and J 6 bases short, with 3 bases between.

This clone has only a few counts. This chain connects TRBV30 to TRBJ2-4; the D call may be TRBD1 or TRBD2 (5 bases each). Germline V gene lookup returns CDR1 GTSNPN and CDR2 SVGIG (reference sequence). CDR3 length equals 14 residues. V dropped 3 bases and J dropped 6 bases, with 15 bases sitting between them. The CDR3 sequence: CAWRVRGLRNIQYF. The DNA of the CDR3 is TGTGCCTGGAGGGTCCGGGGCCTAAGAAACATTCAGTACTTC.

V and J are TRBV13 and TRBJ2-5, with D perhaps given as TRBD1 or TRBD2 (5 bases each). The CDR3 totals 13 residues. Trimming shortened V by 4 bases and J by 2 bases, and 8 bases separated the two germline ends. Germline-derived CDR1 and CDR2 are PRHDT and FYEKMQ (reference sequence). CDR3: CASSSGPQETQYF. The CDR3 DNA sequence: TGTGCCAGCAGCTCGGGACCACAAGAGACCCAGTACTTC.

This clone was seen a few times. This chain uses TRBV7-2 with TRBJ1-2; TRBD1 aligns across 7 bases. J lost 4 bases, V lost 5 bases, and 7 bases had no gene match. CDR1 and CDR2 from the germline V gene are SGHTA and FQGNSA. The CDR3 length is 14 residues. The DNA for the CDR3 is TGTGCCAGCAGCGCCAGGGACAGATTCTATGGCTACACCTTC. Translated, it gives CASSARDRFYGYTF.

The chain joins TRBV30 to TRBJ2-1; TRBD1 might be the D (6 bases). Trimming removed 2 bases from V and 4 bases from J, with 12 bases in between. Germline lookup yields CDR1 GTSNPN and CDR2 SVGIG (reference sequence). The CDR3 length is 14 residues. CDR3 DNA: TGTGCCTGGAGTTCAGGGGTCGGGTACAATGAGCAGTTCTTC. This translates into CAWSSGVGYNEQFF.

Written as DNA, the CDR3 is TGTGCCAGCAGTGTGGGACAGGGCTACGAGCAGTACTTC. Translated, it gives CASSVGQGYEQYF. The chain uses TRBV2 and TRBJ2-7; 9 nucleotides match TRBD1. In germline, CDR1 is SNHLY, CDR2 FYNNEI. CDR3 size: 13 residues. Unmatched junction bases numbered 1, after V lost 4 bases and J lost 3 bases.

The chain uses TRBV7-9 and TRBJ1-2; tentatively, D is TRBD1 (5 bases). The CDR3 extends over 13 amino acids. CDR1 and CDR2 (germline): SEHNR, FQNEAQ (reference sequence). V lost 1 base and J lost 2, with 5 bases in between. The chain's CDR3 is CASSLGGNYGYTF. DNA for the CDR3: TGTGCCAGCAGCTTAGGGGGGAACTATGGCTACACCTTC.

The sample holds a few counts of this clone. One end of the junction varies from germline; a read error may be responsible. The V and J genes are TRBV28 and TRBJ2-1; D could derive from TRBD1 or TRBD2 (5 bases each). Per the germline V gene, CDR1 is MDHEN and CDR2 is SYDVKM. This CDR3 is built from 14 residues. CDR3 bases: TGTGCCAGCCGTACCGGGACCTCCCACAATGAGCAGTTCTTC. It translates to CASRTGTSHNEQFF.

This CDR3 is CSARYADEQYF. In DNA form, the CDR3 reads TGCAGTGCTAGATATGCTGACGAGCAGTACTTC. The chain has TRBV20-1 and TRBJ2-7; D not certain. Germline V lookup: CDR1 DFQATT, CDR2 SNEGSKA (reference sequence). Trimming cost V 2 bases and J 5 bases, with 7 bases left between them. This CDR3 contains 11 residues.

CDR3 sequence: CASSLGLANEQFF. CDR3 sequence (DNA): TGTGCCAGCAGCTTAGGTCTGGCCAATGAGCAGTTCTTC. The chain is built from TRBV7-7 and TRBJ2-1; D is undetermined. V gave up 1 base and J gave up 6 bases, with 7 bases separating them. Germline CDR1 reads SSHAT; CDR2 reads FNYEAQ (reference sequence). The length of the CDR3 is 13 residues.

The V gene is TRBV7-2, the J gene TRBJ2-1; D is uncertain. Trimming took 0 bases from V and 8 from J, leaving 5 bases between them. The CDR3 has 12 amino acids. CDR1 is SGHTA and CDR2 is FQGNSA in the germline V gene. For the CDR3, the DNA is TGTGCCAGCAGCTTAGCTAGAGATGAGCAGTTCTTC. Residues: CASSLARDEQFF.

The chain uses TRBV29-1 and TRBJ1-1, with D possibly TRBD1 on 6 matching bases. The CDR3 length is 14 residues. Trimming shortened V by 5 bases and J by 2 bases, and 15 bases separated the two germline ends. From germline, CDR1 is SQVTM and CDR2 ANQGSEA. The CDR3 bases are TGCAGCGTTCGGGACACAAGTCTAAACACTGAAGCTTTCTTT. This translates into CSVRDTSLNTEAFF. Filled out from reference TRBV29-1 and TRBJ1-1, the complete variable domain reads SAVISQKPSRDICQRGTSLTIQCQVDSQVTMMFWYRQQPGQSLTLIATANQGSEATYESGFVIDKFPISRPNLTFSTLTVSNMSPEDSSIYLCSVRDTSLNTEAFFGQGTRLTVV.

CDR3 bases: TGTGCCAGCAGCTTACCCAGGGTTACCTATGGCTACACCTTC. Amino acid sequence: CASSLPRVTYGYTF. The V gene is TRBV7-2, the J gene TRBJ1-2; perhaps TRBD1 as D (5 bases). Germline V gives CDR1 SGHTA, CDR2 FQGNSA. This CDR3 spans 14 amino acids. The ends were cut back, 2 bases at V and 4 bases at J, with 11 bases in the middle.

This clone was seen only a few times. The V call is TRBV18, the J call TRBJ2-1; maybe TRBD2 (5 bases). Germline V gene lookup returns CDR1 KGHSH and CDR2 LQKENI. V gave up 3 bases and J gave up 8 bases, with 17 bases separating them. The length of the CDR3 is 15 residues. In nucleotides, the CDR3 is TGTGCCAGCTCACCCTCGAGGGTACCGAGTGATGAGCAGTTCTTC. Its translation is CASSPSRVPSDEQFF.

The gene calls are TRBV30 and TRBJ2-4; 7 bases match TRBD1. CDR1 is GTSNPN, CDR2 SVGIG, per germline (reference sequence). V gave up 4 bases and J gave up 0 bases; unmatched junction bases: 9. The CDR3 loop spans 16 amino acids. The CDR3 DNA reads TGTGCCTGGACCCCCCGACAGGGCTCAGCCAAAAACATTCAGTACTTC. This sequence encodes CAWTPRQGSAKNIQYF.

This clone was picked up one time. The chain is built from TRBV9 and TRBJ1-5, with D tentatively TRBD1 (6 bases). The germline V gene has CDR1 SGDLS and CDR2 YYNGEE. V lost 4 bases, J lost 1 base, and 12 bases lay in between. This CDR3 region has 15 residues. Here the CDR3 reads CASSPTGWSNQPQHF. The CDR3 DNA reads TGTGCCAGCAGCCCTACAGGGTGGAGCAATCAGCCCCAGCATTTT.